The 12 T cell receptor beta chains in this list originate from one sample, sequenced in a study of cytomegalovirus exposure and HLA in healthy donors. The PCR contained 60 Vbeta and 13 Jbeta primers. Clones were read by immunoSEQ multiplex PCR, and TCRdb kept only the in-frame ones, dropping some. The sample lists around 150,000 clones, around 80% seen once, with less than 5% in the top ten. The sequenced sample consisted of PBMCs. The receptors here all came from a man aged 30-40 years in good health.

The V call is TRBV11-3, the J call TRBJ2-7; weak D call: TRBD1 (6 bases). This CDR3 region has 14 residues. CDR1 and CDR2 from the germline V gene are SGHNT and YENEEA. Trimming removed 4 bases from V and 6 bases from J, with 16 bases in between. As DNA, the CDR3 is TGTGCCAGCAGCTCAGGGGTCGTGAGGGGCGAGCAGTACTTC. Its translation: CASSSGVVRGEQYF.

The CDR3 sequence is CASITHHRGWDTEAFF. Here the CDR3 DNA reads TGTGCCAGCATCACCCACCACAGGGGTTGGGACACTGAAGCTTTCTTT. The J gene is TRBJ1-1, the V gene TRBV7-2; 7 nucleotides line up with TRBD1. Trimming at V came to 7 bases and at J to 3 bases, leaving 14 bases not matched to a gene. This CDR3 has 16 amino acids. Germline CDR1 is SGHTA and CDR2 is FQGNSA.

This clone was seen a few times. The genes are TRBV27 and TRBJ1-4, with TRBD1 matching 9 bases. The CDR3 loop spans 15 amino acids. Germline V lookup: CDR1 MNHEY, CDR2 SMNVEV (reference sequence). The trim removed 5 bases at V and 8 bases at J, leaving 9 bases unmatched. The CDR3 region has the DNA TGTGCCAGCAGTCTACACAGGGGGCGGGGGGAAAAACTGTTTTTT. Translating gives CASSLHRGRGEKLFF. The variable domain in full, with the rest retrieved from reference TRBV27 and TRBJ1-4, is EAQVTQNPRYLITVTGKKLTVTCSQNMNHEYMSWYRQDPGLGLRQIYYSMNVEVTDKGDVPEGYKVSRKEKRNFPLILESPSPNQTSLYFCASSLHRGRGEKLFFGSGTQLSVL.

V and J are TRBV11-2 and TRBJ2-5; 9 bases agree with TRBD2. The assigned J gene may be wrong: the sequence end matches TRBJ2-7 better. The CDR3 extends over 16 amino acids. Germline assignment: CDR1 SGHAT and CDR2 FQNNGV. CDR3 DNA: TGTGCCAGCAGACCTCTTCGCGGGAGGGCCTCCTACGAGCAGTACTTC. The encoded protein is CASRPLRGRASYEQYF.

The chain recombines TRBV5-4 with TRBJ2-5; 7 positions agree with TRBD1. With 3 bases clipped from V and 1 base from J, the junction kept 3 bases outside the gene matches. Germline assignment: CDR1 SGHNT and CDR2 YYREEE (reference sequence). There are 14 residues in the CDR3. The CDR3 nucleotides are TGTGCCAGCAGCTCCCGGACAGGCCAAGAGACCCAGTACTTC. It codes for CASSSRTGQETQYF. The whole variable domain, filled in from reference TRBV5-4 and TRBJ2-5, reads ETGVTQSPTHLIKTRGQQVTLRCSSQSGHNTVSWYQQALGQGPQFIFQYYREEENGRGNFPPRFSGLQFPNYSSELNVNALELDDSALYLCASSSRTGQETQYFGPGTRLLVL.

The V and J genes are TRBV20-1 and TRBJ1-2, with D uncertain. This CDR3 has 11 residues. Trimming removed 5 bases at V and 2 bases at J, with 6 bases between. Germline loops: CDR1 DFQATT, CDR2 SNEGSKA (reference sequence). The CDR3 coding sequence is TGCAGTGCTTTTCCAAACTATGGCTACACCTTC. Amino acids: CSAFPNYGYTF.

This chain uses TRBV7-3 with TRBJ2-1; 7 bases line up with TRBD1. Trimming took 0 bases from V and 5 from J; bases not matched to a gene: 4. The CDR3 extends over 15 amino acids. In germline, CDR1 is SGHTA, CDR2 FQGTGA. The CDR3 loop reads CASSLTYTGDNEQFF. The CDR3 DNA reads TGTGCCAGCAGCTTAACGTACACAGGGGACAATGAGCAGTTCTTC.

The J gene is TRBJ2-1, the V gene TRBV6-5; TRBD1 is a possible D gene (6 bases). Germline CDR1 is MNHEY and CDR2 is SVGAGI. This CDR3 contains 13 residues. The V end lost 6 bases, the J end lost 4 bases, and 10 bases lay between the germline ends. The CDR3 coding sequence is TGTGCCAGCAGCACACAGGGATACAATGAGCAGTTCTTC. Encoded protein: CASSTQGYNEQFF.

This rearrangement joins TRBV2 to TRBJ1-4; 10 bases are a match to TRBD1. CDR3 length: 15 amino acids. With 0 bases clipped from V and 9 bases from J, the junction kept 4 bases outside the gene matches. Germline V CDR1 and CDR2: SNHLY, FYNNEI. CDR3 region: CASSEAWDRGQKLFF. As DNA, the CDR3 is TGTGCCAGCAGTGAAGCGTGGGACAGGGGTCAAAAACTGTTTTTT.

The CDR3 protein is CASSLGPLAGDEQYF. The CDR3 bases are TGCGCCAGCAGCTTGGGTCCGCTCGCAGGGGACGAGCAGTACTTC. The chain employs TRBV5-1 and TRBJ2-5; a possible D gene is TRBD1 (6 bases). Matching the DNA end better, TRBJ2-7 makes the J call doubtful. Germline V gives CDR1 SGHRS, CDR2 YFSETQ. The CDR3 has 15 amino acids.

This clone was observed once. The chain is built from TRBV9 and TRBJ1-4; TRBD1 matches at 8 bases. This CDR3 spans 17 amino acids. CDR1 and CDR2 from the germline V gene are SGDLS and YYNGEE. V trimming: 4 bases; J trimming: 4 bases; junction bases outside the gene matches: 12. DNA of the CDR3: TGTGCCAGCAGCCTTTTTAAAGGAACAGGGGGTAATGAAAAACTGTTTTTT. Amino acid sequence: CASSLFKGTGGNEKLFF.

The chain joins TRBV29-1 to TRBJ2-1; 15 bases agree with TRBD2. CDR1 and CDR2 from the germline V gene are SQVTM and ANQGSEA. Trimming cost V 5 bases and J 7 bases; bases outside gene matches: 3. The CDR3 extends over 14 amino acids. The chain's CDR3 is CSVIGLAGGNEQFF. CDR3 DNA sequence: TGCAGCGTTATAGGACTAGCGGGGGGGAATGAGCAGTTCTTC.